The 6 T cell receptor beta chains presented below share a single source sample, sequenced in a study of chronic HIV infection and antiretroviral therapy. TCRdb passed the 5' RACE reads through MiXCR, listing each CDR3 protein once. The repertoire consists of just over 30,000 distinct CDR3 sequences, with about 9.7% occurring once and the leading ten covering roughly 2.7%. The sequencing sample was made of peripheral blood. The receptors shown here come from an adult who had HIV and had not received antiretroviral therapy, or was an uninfected healthy control (not recorded which).

This clonotype showed up just a few times. This chain connects TRBV11-2 to TRBJ1-5; D may be TRBD1 (5 bases). CDR3 size: 13 residues. CDR1 SGHAT and CDR2 FQNNGV come from the germline V gene. Between the trimmed V and J ends, which lost 5 bases and 11 bases, there was a span of 16 bases. The CDR3 protein is CASSPGFRRAQHF. The CDR3 nucleotides read TGTGCCAGCAGCCCAGGGTTCAGGAGGGCCCAGCATTTT. The full variable domain, rest sourced from reference TRBV11-2 and TRBJ1-5, is EAGVAQSPRYKIIEKRQSVAFWCNPISGHATLYWYQQILGQGPKLLIQFQNNGVVDDSQLPKDRFSAERLKGVDSTLKIQPAKLEDSAVYLCASSPGFRRAQHFGDGTRLSIL.

This chain uses TRBV29-1 with TRBJ2-2; 7 nucleotides line up with TRBD2. This CDR3 comprises 14 residues. The V gene end was trimmed by 4 bases and the J gene end by 5 bases; junction bases not matched to a gene: 7. Germline lookup yields CDR1 SQVTM and CDR2 ANQGSEA. CDR3 sequence: CSVGEGYKTGELFF. CDR3 coding DNA: TGCAGCGTTGGGGAGGGGTACAAGACCGGGGAGCTGTTTTTT.

This clonotype was counted at least ten times. The CDR3 is CASSVEFEAAGTEAFF. The CDR3 nucleotides are TGTGCCAGCAGCGTAGAATTCGAGGCGGCGGGCACTGAAGCTTTCTTT. This chain uses TRBV9 with TRBJ1-1, with no clear D. This CDR3 spans 16 amino acids. V shed 0 bases and J shed 4 bases, with 16 bases lying between them. CDR1 and CDR2 (germline): SGDLS, YYNGEE. The variable domain in full, completed from reference TRBV9 and TRBJ1-1, reads DSGVTQTPKHLITATGQRVTLRCSPRSGDLSVYWYQQSLDQGLQFLIQYYNGEERAKGNILERFSAQQFPDLHSELNLSSLELGDSALYFCASSVEFEAAGTEAFFGQGTRLTVV.

This clonotype occurred many times. The chain links TRBV28 to TRBJ1-1; D perhaps matches TRBD1 (6 bases). The CDR3 consists of 14 residues. Trimming left V 6 bases short and J 3 bases short, with 14 bases between. From germline, CDR1 is MDHEN and CDR2 SYDVKM. The CDR3: CASSQQGVDTEAFF. CDR3 nucleotide sequence: TGTGCCAGCAGCCAACAGGGAGTGGACACTGAAGCTTTCTTT.

This clonotype was recorded many times. The rearrangement uses TRBV10-3 and TRBJ2-5, with D possibly matching TRBD1 (6 bases). Between the trimmed V and J ends, which lost 0 bases and 2 bases, there was a span of 10 bases. CDR3 length: 15 amino acids. CDR1 is ENHRY, CDR2 SYGVKD, per germline. The CDR3 loop is CAISESQGFQETQYF. DNA for the CDR3: TGTGCCATCAGTGAGTCGCAGGGGTTTCAAGAGACCCAGTACTTC.

The CDR3 spells CASSPSGSEGSPLHF. CDR3 in DNA: TGTGCCAGCTCACCGAGCGGCTCTGAAGGTTCACCCCTCCACTTT. This chain connects TRBV18 to TRBJ1-6, with D unresolved. V gave up 3 bases and J gave up 9 bases, with 15 bases separating them. The V gene's germline CDR1 is KGHSH and CDR2 LQKENI. There are 15 residues in the CDR3.